This T cell receptor (beta chain) was profiled in a study of cytomegalovirus exposure and HLA in healthy donors. The count of this clone is one. Its antigen is not known. Germline and junction disagree at one end, which may indicate a read error. This sample also contains other DNA sequences that code for the same CDR3. The germline CDR1 and CDR2 sequences are SGHTA and FQGNSA. The CDR3 has 13 amino acids. This PCR relied on a set of 60 Vbeta primers and 13 Jbeta primers. Libraries were prepared by immunoSEQ multiplex PCR; TCRdb keeps only in-frame clonotypes and omits some of them. This sample has roughly 130,000 clones, with approximately 80% found just once. General study findings and limits: The later analysis indicated that the majority of CMV-associated TCR beta chains appeared HLA-restricted.

The rearrangement joins TRBV7-2 to TRBJ1-1; D unclear. The sequence was collected from a male donor in good health and CMV-seropositive. Sequenced input: PBMCs. The chain's CDR3 is CASSLGRNTEAFF. In DNA form, the CDR3 reads TGCGCCAGCAGCTTAGGCAGAAACACTGAAGCTTTCTTT.